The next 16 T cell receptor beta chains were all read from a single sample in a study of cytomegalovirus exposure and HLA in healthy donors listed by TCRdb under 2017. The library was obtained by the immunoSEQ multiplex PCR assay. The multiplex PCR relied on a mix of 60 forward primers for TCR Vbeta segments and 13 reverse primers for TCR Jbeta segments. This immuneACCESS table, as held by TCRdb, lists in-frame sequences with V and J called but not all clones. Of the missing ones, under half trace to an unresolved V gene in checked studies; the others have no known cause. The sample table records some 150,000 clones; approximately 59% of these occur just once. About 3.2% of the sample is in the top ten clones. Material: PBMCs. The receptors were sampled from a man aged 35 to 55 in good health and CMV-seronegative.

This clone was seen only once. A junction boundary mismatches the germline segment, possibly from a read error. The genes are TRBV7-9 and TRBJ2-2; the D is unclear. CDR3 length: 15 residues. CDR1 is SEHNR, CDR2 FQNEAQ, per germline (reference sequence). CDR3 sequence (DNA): TGTTCCAGCAGCTTACGAGGCTCGAACACCGGGGAGCTGTTTTTT. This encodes CSSSLRGSNTGELFF. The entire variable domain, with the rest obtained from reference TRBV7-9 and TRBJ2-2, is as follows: DTGVSQNPRHKITKRGQNVTFRCDPISEHNRLYWYRQTLGQGPEFLTYFQNEAQLEKSRLLSDRFSAERPKGSFSTLEIQRTEQGDSAMYLCSSSLRGSNTGELFFGEGSRLTVL.

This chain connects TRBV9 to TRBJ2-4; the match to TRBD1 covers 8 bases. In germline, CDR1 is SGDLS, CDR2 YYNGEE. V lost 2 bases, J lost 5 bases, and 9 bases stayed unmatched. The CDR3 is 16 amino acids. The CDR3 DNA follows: TGTGCCAGCAGCGTCCGGGGTGGACAGGGTGAAAACATTCAGTACTTC. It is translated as CASSVRGGQGENIQYF.

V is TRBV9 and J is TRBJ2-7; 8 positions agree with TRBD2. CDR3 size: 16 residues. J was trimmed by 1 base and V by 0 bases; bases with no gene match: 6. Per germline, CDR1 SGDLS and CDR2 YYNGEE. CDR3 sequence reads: CASSVDAAGGSYEQYF. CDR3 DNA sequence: TGTGCCAGCAGCGTAGATGCGGCGGGGGGATCCTACGAGCAGTACTTC.

The CDR3 DNA is TGCGCCAGCAGCCAAGTATCTAGCGGGGGCTACGAGCAGTACTTC. This codes for CASSQVSSGGYEQYF. The chain uses TRBV4-3 and TRBJ2-7; 10 bases agree with TRBD2. The germline V gene has CDR1 LGHNA and CDR2 YSLEER. J was trimmed by 3 bases and V by 1 base; bases with no gene match: 3. The CDR3 length is 15 residues.

The CDR3 loop is CASRLRGSYNEQFF. The CDR3 DNA is TGTGCCAGCAGGCTACGGGGATCCTACAATGAGCAGTTCTTC. The V call is TRBV28, the J call TRBJ2-1, with D maybe TRBD2 (5 bases). The ends were cut back, 6 bases at V and 1 base at J, with 10 bases in the middle. Germline V gives CDR1 MDHEN, CDR2 SYDVKM. The CDR3 is 14 amino acids.

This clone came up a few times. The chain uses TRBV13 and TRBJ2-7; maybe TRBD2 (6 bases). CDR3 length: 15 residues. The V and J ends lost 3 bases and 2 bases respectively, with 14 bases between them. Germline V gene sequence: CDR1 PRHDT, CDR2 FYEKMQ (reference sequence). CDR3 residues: CASSLRAGPAYEQYF. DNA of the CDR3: TGTGCCAGCAGCTTGCGTGCGGGGCCGGCCTACGAGCAGTACTTC.

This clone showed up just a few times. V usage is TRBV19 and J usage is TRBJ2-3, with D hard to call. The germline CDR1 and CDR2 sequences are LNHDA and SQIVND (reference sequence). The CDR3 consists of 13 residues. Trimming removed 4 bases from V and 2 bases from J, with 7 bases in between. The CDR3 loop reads CASSSTDTDTQYF. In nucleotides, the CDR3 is TGTGCCAGTAGTAGTACAGACACAGATACGCAGTATTTT.

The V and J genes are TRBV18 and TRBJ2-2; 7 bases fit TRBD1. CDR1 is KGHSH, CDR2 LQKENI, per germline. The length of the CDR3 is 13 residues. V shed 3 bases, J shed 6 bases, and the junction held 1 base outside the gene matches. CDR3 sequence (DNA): TGTGCCAGCTCACCTCAGGGGGCCGGGGAGCTGTTTTTT. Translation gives CASSPQGAGELFF. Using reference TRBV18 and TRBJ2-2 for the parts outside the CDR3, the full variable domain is NAGVMQNPRHLVRRRGQEARLRCSPMKGHSHVYWYRQLPEEGLKFMVYLQKENIIDESGMPKERFSAEFPKEGPSILRIQQVVRGDSAAYFCASSPQGAGELFFGEGSRLTVL.

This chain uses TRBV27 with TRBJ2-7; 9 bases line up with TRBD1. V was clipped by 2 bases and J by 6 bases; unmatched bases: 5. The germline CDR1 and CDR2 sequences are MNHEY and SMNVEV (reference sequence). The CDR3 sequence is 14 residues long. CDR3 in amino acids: CASSLRDRALEQYF. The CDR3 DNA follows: TGTGCCAGCAGTTTACGGGACAGGGCCCTCGAGCAGTACTTC.

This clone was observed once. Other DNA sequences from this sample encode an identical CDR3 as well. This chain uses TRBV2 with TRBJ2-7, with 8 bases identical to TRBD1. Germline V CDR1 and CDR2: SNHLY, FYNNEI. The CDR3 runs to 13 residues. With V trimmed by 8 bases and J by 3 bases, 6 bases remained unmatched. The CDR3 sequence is CASQNDRGYEQYF. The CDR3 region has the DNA TGTGCCAGCCAAAATGACAGGGGCTACGAGCAGTACTTC.

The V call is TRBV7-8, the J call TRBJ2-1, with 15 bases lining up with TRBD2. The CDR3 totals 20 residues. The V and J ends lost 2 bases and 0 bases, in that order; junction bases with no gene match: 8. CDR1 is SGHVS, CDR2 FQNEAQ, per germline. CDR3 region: CASSLWSGTSGRSSYNEQFF. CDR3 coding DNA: TGTGCCAGCAGCTTATGGTCCGGGACTAGCGGGAGGAGCTCCTACAATGAGCAGTTCTTC. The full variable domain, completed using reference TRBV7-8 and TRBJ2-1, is GAGVSQSPRYKVAKRGQDVALRCDPISGHVSLFWYQQALGQGPEFLTYFQNEAQLDKSGLPSDRFFAERPEGSVSTLKIQRTQQEDSAVYLCASSLWSGTSGRSSYNEQFFGPGTRLTVL.

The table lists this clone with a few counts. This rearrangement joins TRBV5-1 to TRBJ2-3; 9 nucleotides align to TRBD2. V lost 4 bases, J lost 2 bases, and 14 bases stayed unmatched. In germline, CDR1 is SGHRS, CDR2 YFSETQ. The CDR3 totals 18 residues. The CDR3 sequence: CASSRRGLAGVYTDTQYF. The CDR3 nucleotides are TGCGCCAGCAGCCGGAGGGGACTAGCCGGAGTATACACAGATACGCAGTATTTT.

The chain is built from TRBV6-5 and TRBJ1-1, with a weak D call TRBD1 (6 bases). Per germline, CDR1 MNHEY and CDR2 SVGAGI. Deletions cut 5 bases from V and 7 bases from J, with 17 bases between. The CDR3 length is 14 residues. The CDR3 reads CASSIEQGWGEAFF. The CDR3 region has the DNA TGTGCCAGCAGTATCGAACAGGGCTGGGGTGAAGCTTTCTTT.

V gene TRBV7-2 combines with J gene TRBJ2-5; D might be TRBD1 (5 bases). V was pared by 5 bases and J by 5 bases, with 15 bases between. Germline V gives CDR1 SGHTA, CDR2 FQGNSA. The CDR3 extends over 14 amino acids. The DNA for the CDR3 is TGTGCCAGCAGCCGAGGCGTAGGGGCGGAGACCCAGTACTTC. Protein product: CASSRGVGAETQYF.

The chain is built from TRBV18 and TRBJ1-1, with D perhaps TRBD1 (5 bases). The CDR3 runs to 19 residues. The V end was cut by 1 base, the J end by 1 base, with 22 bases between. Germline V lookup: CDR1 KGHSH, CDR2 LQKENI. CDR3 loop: CASSPLYLASGLTNTEAFF. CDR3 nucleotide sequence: TGTGCCAGCTCACCACTTTATCTCGCTTCGGGACTTACGAACACTGAAGCTTTCTTT.

CDR3 nucleotides: TGCGCCAGCAGCTTGGGCGGGGGAAAGAGCACAGATACGCAGTATTTT. This sequence encodes CASSLGGGKSTDTQYF. The genes are TRBV5-1 and TRBJ2-3, with 7 bases fitting TRBD2. The CDR3 is 16 residues long. V lost 0 bases, J lost 0 bases, and 4 bases stayed unmatched. CDR1 is SGHRS and CDR2 is YFSETQ in the germline V gene.